These 8 T cell receptor beta chains were sequenced from one sample in a study of blood T cell repertoires in COVID-19. The assay was immunoSEQ multiplex PCR, and TCRdb's table has in-frame clones only and misses some. Among 400,000 to 500,000 clones, just over 85% were seen once, and the ten largest hold approximately 1.4%. Sequencing was done on a sample of peripheral blood. These receptors originate from a woman aged 30 to 39 with active or convalescent COVID-19.

This clone was detected only once. The V call is TRBV2, the J call TRBJ2-7; 11 nucleotides line up with TRBD2. After removal of 4 bases from V and 0 bases from J, the junction contained 2 bases not matched to a gene. The CDR3 consists of 15 residues. The germline gives CDR1 SNHLY, CDR2 FYNNEI. CDR3 amino acids: CASSVSGRGSYEQYF. CDR3 nucleotide sequence: TGTGCCAGCAGTGTTAGCGGGAGGGGCTCCTACGAGCAGTACTTC.

As DNA, the CDR3 is TGCGCCAGCAGCCAAGTTGGGGCACCCAGCTACGAGCAGTACTTC. Translation gives CASSQVGAPSYEQYF. This sequence joins TRBV4-1 and TRBJ2-7, with D possibly TRBD1 on 5 matching bases. Germline CDR1 reads MGHRA; CDR2 reads YSYEKL. V lost 1 base and J 3 bases, leaving 13 bases between the germline ends. The CDR3 has 15 amino acids.

V usage is TRBV18 and J usage is TRBJ1-1; 8 bases match TRBD1. The germline CDR1 and CDR2 sequences are KGHSH and LQKENI. This CDR3 has 15 amino acids. V shed 5 bases, J shed 0 bases, and the junction held 5 bases outside the gene matches. The CDR3 loop reads CASSFGQGLNTEAFF. The CDR3 DNA follows: TGTGCCAGCTCATTCGGACAGGGCCTGAACACTGAAGCTTTCTTT.

The genes are TRBV19 and TRBJ2-5; TRBD2 is a possible D gene (7 bases). The CDR3 has 15 residues. The germline V and J ends were trimmed by 7 bases and 5 bases, with 20 bases remaining between them. Germline V lookup: CDR1 LNHDA, CDR2 SQIVND (reference sequence). CDR3: CASNQEGGPAETQYF. The CDR3 DNA reads TGTGCCAGTAATCAAGAGGGGGGGCCAGCGGAGACCCAGTACTTC. The entire variable domain, with the rest obtained from reference TRBV19 and TRBJ2-5, is as follows: DGGITQSPKYLFRKEGQNVTLSCEQNLNHDAMYWYRQDPGQGLRLIYYSQIVNDFQKGDIAEGYSVSREKKESFPLTVTSAQKNPTAFYLCASNQEGGPAETQYFGPGTRLLVL.

The rearrangement links TRBV29-1 to TRBJ2-5; the D gene is possibly TRBD1 (8 bases). Germline CDR1 and CDR2: SQVTM and ANQGSEA. The V end lost 6 bases, the J end lost 9 bases, and 17 bases lay between the germline ends. The CDR3 is 12 amino acids. The CDR3 protein is CSVNRGGFSQYF. DNA of the CDR3: TGCAGCGTAAACAGGGGGGGGTTTTCCCAGTACTTC. Based on the CDR3 plus reference TRBV29-1 and TRBJ2-5, the full variable domain is SAVISQKPSRDICQRGTSLTIQCQVDSQVTMMFWYRQQPGQSLTLIATANQGSEATYESGFVIDKFPISRPNLTFSTLTVSNMSPEDSSIYLCSVNRGGFSQYFGPGTRLLVL.

The rearrangement uses TRBV3-1 (or the pseudogene TRBV3-2) and TRBJ2-5; no firm D call. From germline, CDR1 is LGHDT and CDR2 YNNKEL (reference sequence). The ends were cut back, 1 base at V and 5 bases at J, with 11 bases in the middle. The CDR3 spans 14 residues. CDR3 DNA: TGTGCCAGCAGCCAAGTCTCCAGTCCCGAGACCCAGTACTTC. Its protein is CASSQVSSPETQYF.

The chain employs TRBV6-5 and TRBJ1-5; D is ambiguous. Trimming shortened V by 6 bases and J by 9 bases, and 9 bases separated the two germline ends. This CDR3 is 11 amino acids long. CDR1 is MNHEY and CDR2 is SVGAGI in the germline V gene. The chain's CDR3 is CASREGLPQHF. The DNA of the CDR3 is TGTGCCAGCAGGGAGGGATTGCCCCAGCATTTT.

The rearrangement uses TRBV7-9 and TRBJ2-3, with TRBD1 matching over 12 bases. J gave up 5 bases and V 3 bases, and 12 bases lay outside the gene matches. The CDR3 loop spans 18 amino acids. CDR1 and CDR2 (germline): SEHNR, FQNEAQ (reference sequence). The CDR3 DNA follows: TGTGCCAGCAGCTTGCAACGGCCGGGACAGGGGGCAATAGATACGCAGTATTTT. Its translation is CASSLQRPGQGAIDTQYF.